This T cell receptor beta chain emerged from a study of T cell responses to AZD1222 COVID-19 vaccine (dated by TCRdb to 2020 to 2022). Study-wide context: TCR sequencing covered fewer than 250 trial participants: 200 to 220 given two doses of AZD1222 and approximately 26 given two doses of MenACWY control vaccine. Trial participants were enrolled into age subgroups of 18-55, 56-69 and 70-plus years, which contained about 160, 30 and 59 TCR-sequenced participants, respectively.

Results and caveats for the whole study, not just this receptor: Participants were mostly white British and included more females than males, and it was suggested by the authors that clonal diversity may have been underestimated. In the small 56-69-year group, the increase in depth fell short of significance, most likely because of low power. Conclusions about previously exposed vaccinees are limited because only five to seven AZD1222 recipients were SARS-CoV-2 seropositive at baseline. A significant rise in spike-specific TCR breadth and depth was observed after two AZD1222 doses relative to day 0 and relative to MenACWY recipients. The whole spike protein was spanned by vaccine-associated CD4 TCRs, and dominant responses were seen in regions 160-218 and 743-854. Nearly half of unique spike-specific TCRs reportedly recognized epitopes outside regions mutated in the B.1.351 and B.1.1.7 variants. No day 14 peak-response samples were available, so repertoires were characterized only after the peak T cell response.

Only a few counts were recorded for this clone. Its antigen remains unidentified. Per-nucleotide qualities are absent, and no much larger clonotype sits a single base away. The CDR3 sequence holds 18 residues, the cysteine and phenylalanine included. Only CDR3 DNA remains: 54 bases, in frame from the first base. CDR1 and CDR2 are read off the germline V gene as LGHNA and YNFKEQ. V trim: 1 base; J trim: 3 bases; unmatched bases: 11. What the time point label conveys for this sample: about 28 days (+/-7) after the second vaccine dose. AZD1222 recipients with second doses at about 4 weeks or about 12 weeks were pooled, because spike-specific TCR depth and breadth did not differ between schedules. Vaccinee samples came from UK trials COV001 and COV002, including a single-blind randomized controlled phase 2/3 trial of AZD1222 (ChAdOx1 nCoV-19) in healthy adults. Trial participant PBMC samples were collected at day 0 and day 28 after the second dose for TCRbeta chain sequencing.

The CDR3 regions of human TCRbeta chains were subjected to immunosequencing. On the study's bioinformatics: TCRs in the repertoires were compared against a reference library of SARS-CoV-2-specific TCRs that had been generated with the MIRA antigen-specificity platform. Breadth was defined as the fraction of unique TCRs that were SARS-CoV-2-associated, and depth was defined as the fraction of total T cells that were SARS-CoV-2-associated. Each spike-specific TCR was assigned to its reactive spike region and to a CD4 or CD8 class using the MIRA data. Log10-transformed breadth and depth values were compared by one-way ANOVA with Sidak's multiple comparisons tests. Entries here come from immuneACCESS through TCRdb and include only in-frame sequences with V and J called. Some clones fail to appear in such tables; in the studies checked, an unresolved V gene covers under half of the shortfall, and the cause of the remainder is unknown. V and J calls and clone size come straight from that table; D and trimming were deduced from the DNA. Recorded for this sample are around 87,000 clones; 80% to 90% of them occurred a single time. The ten largest clones take up more than 2% of the sample.

The sequence was obtained from an adult who received the AZD1222 COVID-19 vaccine. The sequence is built from TRBV4-2 and TRBJ2-3; 9 bases in between match TRBD2. The specimen comprised peripheral blood, sampled 28 days after the second AZD1222 dose. This receptor carries the CDR3 CASSQVFAGGPSTDTQYF. The DNA is as follows: TGTGCCAGCAGCCAAGTATTTGCGGGGGGGCCTTCGACAGATACGCAGTATTTT.